This note documents a single T cell receptor (beta chain) sequence. Its antigen is as yet unknown. The length of the CDR3 is 13 residues. Germline V gene lookup returns CDR1 LNHDA and CDR2 SQIVND (reference sequence). V lost 2 bases, J lost 6 bases, and 10 bases lay in between. This specimen comes from a study of somatic mutations in cytotoxic T cells in rheumatoid arthritis. In the study overall: Right after diagnosis, and before any treatment had started, patient peripheral blood (roughly 29 ml EDTA) was drawn.

In the original analysis: Concordance between patient CD8+ clones exceeding 1% and published virus-specific TCRB sequences was infrequent. The repertoire was sequenced with immunoSEQ multiplex PCR; TCRdb's copy has only in-frame clones and lacks some. V and J calls and clone size are those listed in that table; D and trimming were worked out from the DNA. Of 15,000 to 20,000 clones in the sample, about 80% were seen once. Study results and caveats: Rheumatoid arthritis patients, but not healthy controls, exhibited increasing CD8+ clonality with age. There were about an eighth of the roughly 65 patients in whom the largest CD8+ clone exceeded 20% of CD8+ cells.

This TCR came from an adult with rheumatoid arthritis. The chain has TRBV19 and TRBJ1-2, with D unresolved. Sample: CD8+ T cells sorted from blood. The CDR3 loop is CASSIPSGHGYTF. CDR3 DNA: TGTGCCAGTAGTATACCCTCAGGACATGGCTACACCTTC.